A single sample is the source of the 29 T cell receptor beta chains below, sequenced in a study of regulatory T cells in long-lasting Graves disease. To make TCR beta libraries, researchers used iRepertoire HTBI primers and Arm-PCR of CDR3 regions. TCRdb ran MiXCR on the multiplex PCR reads and lists one entry per CDR3 protein. The data hold hundreds of thousands of distinct CDR3 sequences, with 14% to 15% observed a single time. Documented time point: newly diagnosed GD, antithyroid drugs for less than 3 months. Construction of the TCR library relied on RNA isolated from PBMCs. In addition, the sample was reused for a study of T cells in Graves' hyperthyroidism and ophthalmopathy.

Specimen: peripheral blood mononuclear cells (PBMCs), collected at new diagnosis, from a patient treated with antithyroid drugs. The receptors were sampled from a woman in her 40s with Graves disease.

There are many counts of this clonotype. This sequence joins TRBV12-3 or TRBV12-4 and TRBJ1-1; TRBD1 agrees at 8 bases. V lost 0 bases, J lost 4 bases, and 4 bases stayed unmatched. This CDR3 contains 15 residues. CDR3 DNA: TGTGCCAGCAGTTTAGCGCAGGGGGCGACCACTGAAGCTTTCTTT. Translating gives CASSLAQGATTEAFF.

This clonotype was counted between two and nine times. The chain is built from TRBV7-9 and TRBJ2-7; D remains unclear. CDR3 length equals 12 residues. Trimming removed 1 base at V and 6 bases at J, with 7 bases between. Germline values: CDR1 SEHNR, CDR2 FQNEAQ (reference sequence). The CDR3, as DNA: TGTGCCAGCAGCTTAGGGTCGCTCGAGCAGTACTTC. It encodes CASSLGSLEQYF. The variable domain in full, completed from reference TRBV7-9 and TRBJ2-7, reads DTGVSQNPRHKITKRGQNVTFRCDPISEHNRLYWYRQTLGQGPEFLTYFQNEAQLEKSRLLSDRFSAERPKGSFSTLEIQRTEQGDSAMYLCASSLGSLEQYFGPGTRLTVT.

Only a few counts were recorded for this clonotype. V gene TRBV4-1 combines with J gene TRBJ2-2; tentative D call: TRBD1 (6 bases). The germline V gene encodes CDR1 MGHRA and CDR2 YSYEKL. This CDR3 has 14 residues. Trimming removed 3 bases at V and 4 bases at J, with 9 bases between. The CDR3 DNA is TGCGCCAGCAGCCACCGGGACACCACCGGGGAGCTGTTTTTT. Amino acids: CASSHRDTTGELFF.

At least ten counts were recorded for this clonotype. The V gene is TRBV28, the J gene TRBJ1-5; 11 bases map to TRBD1. The V segment lost 7 bases and the J segment 0 bases; nucleotides outside the gene matches: 8. The germline V gene has CDR1 MDHEN and CDR2 SYDVKM. The CDR3 totals 17 residues. CDR3 region: CASTKDRGPYSNQPQHF. The CDR3 DNA reads TGTGCCAGCACTAAGGACAGGGGGCCCTATAGCAATCAGCCCCAGCATTTT.

This clonotype turned up a few times. The genes are TRBV5-5 and TRBJ2-2, with 7 bases aligning to TRBD1. CDR1 is SGHKS, CDR2 YYEKEE, per germline (reference sequence). The CDR3 extends over 16 amino acids. The V segment lost 5 bases and the J segment 4 bases; nucleotides outside the gene matches: 11. CDR3 bases: TGTGCCAGCAGTCTTGAACAGGGGATCGGCACCGGGGAGCTGTTTTTT. It encodes CASSLEQGIGTGELFF. The whole variable domain, filled in from reference TRBV5-5 and TRBJ2-2, reads DAGVTQSPTHLIKTRGQQVTLRCSPISGHKSVSWYQQVLGQGPQFIFQYYEKEERGRGNFPDRFSARQFPNYSSELNVNALLLGDSALYLCASSLEQGIGTGELFFGEGSRLTVL.

This clonotype was found many times. This chain's CDR3 is CASSLTGAYNEQFF. The CDR3 nucleotides are TGTGCCAGCAGCCTGACAGGGGCTTACAATGAGCAGTTCTTC. This chain joins TRBV11-2 and TRBJ2-1, with 8 bases lining up with TRBD1. The CDR3 loop spans 14 amino acids. Germline assignment: CDR1 SGHAT and CDR2 FQNNGV. The junction had 4 bases not matched to a gene; V was cut back by 5 bases and J by 4 bases.

The sample holds a few counts of this clonotype. This rearrangement joins TRBV27 to TRBJ1-5; maybe TRBD1 (5 bases). CDR1 is MNHEY and CDR2 is SMNVEV in the germline V gene (reference sequence). Trimming removed 11 bases from V and 5 bases from J, with 16 bases in between. CDR3 length: 13 amino acids. The CDR3 sequence: CACGVGGDQPQHF. Written as DNA, the CDR3 is TGTGCCTGCGGGGTCGGAGGGGATCAGCCCCAGCATTTT.

Many counts were recorded for this clonotype. The CDR3 here is CASSPHKTSYEQYF. In nucleotides, the CDR3 is TGTGCCAGCAGCCCGCACAAGACTAGTTACGAGCAGTACTTC. V and J are TRBV9 and TRBJ2-7, with a weak D call TRBD2 (6 bases). With 4 bases removed from V and 4 bases from J, the gap between germline ends came to 15 bases. There are 14 residues in the CDR3. Germline assignment: CDR1 SGDLS and CDR2 YYNGEE.

This chain uses TRBV5-1 with TRBJ2-1, with D unclear. This CDR3 has 13 residues. Per germline, CDR1 SGHRS and CDR2 YFSETQ. The V and J ends lost 1 base and 13 bases respectively, with 15 bases between them. The CDR3 loop reads CASSLTEASRQFF. DNA for the CDR3: TGCGCCAGCAGCTTGACCGAGGCGAGCCGTCAGTTCTTC.

J is TRBJ2-3 and V is TRBV6-1; D may be TRBD2 (6 bases). The CDR3 consists of 15 residues. Germline CDR1 is MNHNS and CDR2 is SASEGT. With 6 bases removed from V and 6 bases from J, the gap between germline ends came to 19 bases. DNA of the CDR3: TGTGCCAGCAGCCGCTGGAGGGGAGGTTTCGATACGCAGTATTTT. Encoded protein: CASSRWRGGFDTQYF.

This clonotype was seen ten or more times. V and J are TRBV2 and TRBJ2-3, with 7 bases fitting TRBD2. The CDR3 has 16 residues. With 3 bases clipped from V and 0 bases from J, the junction kept 6 bases outside the gene matches. CDR1 and CDR2 (germline): SNHLY, FYNNEI. CDR3 coding DNA: TGTGCCAGCAGTGACAGTCTAGCGGATAGCACAGATACGCAGTATTTT. This sequence encodes CASSDSLADSTDTQYF.

V is TRBV20-1 and J is TRBJ2-7; 7 bases are shared with TRBD2. Trimming removed 7 bases from V and 2 bases from J; junction bases left unmatched: 20. Germline assignment: CDR1 DFQATT and CDR2 SNEGSKA (reference sequence). The CDR3 consists of 17 residues. CDR3 residues: CSVQRGGGNLGAYEQYF. DNA of the CDR3: TGCAGTGTCCAGCGGGGCGGAGGGAACCTGGGTGCCTACGAGCAGTACTTC.

The chain has TRBV5-5 and TRBJ1-2; D is perhaps TRBD1 (6 bases). V shed 9 bases and J shed 8 bases, with 17 bases lying between them. This CDR3 is 12 amino acids long. Germline values: CDR1 SGHKS, CDR2 YYEKEE (reference sequence). The DNA for the CDR3 is TGTGCCACCCGTAAGGGGGGCGACGGCTACACCTTC. Translating gives CATRKGGDGYTF.

As concerns this clonotype: This clone may be a read error of a much larger clone one base away. The chain combines TRBV20-1 with TRBJ2-1; 9 bases fit TRBD1. CDR3 length: 16 residues. Germline CDR1 and CDR2: DFQATT and SNEGSKA (reference sequence). The junction had 17 bases not matched to a gene; V was cut back by 6 bases and J by 8 bases. The CDR3 sequence is CSASIGGTGYLDEQFF. The CDR3 DNA follows: TGCAGTGCCTCGATAGGGGGGACAGGGTATTTGGATGAGCAGTTCTTC.

Many counts were recorded for this clonotype. This chain links TRBV11-2 with TRBJ2-1, with D tentatively TRBD2 (6 bases). Germline CDR1 is SGHAT and CDR2 is FQNNGV. Trimming took off 1 base at V and 4 bases at J, with 11 bases between the two ends. The CDR3 has 15 residues. Here the CDR3 DNA reads TGTGCCAGCAGCTTAGGCGGGACGCAATACAATGAGCAGTTCTTC. Translation: CASSLGGTQYNEQFF.

Turning to this clonotype: This clone may be a read error of a much larger clone one base away. The genes are TRBV11-1 and TRBJ2-1; D is possibly TRBD1 (5 bases). From germline, CDR1 is SGHAT and CDR2 FQDESV (reference sequence). This CDR3 spans 15 amino acids. Here the CDR3 DNA reads TGTGCCAGCAGCTCGGACATGAGCTCCTACAGTGAGCAGTTCTTC. It specifies CASSSDMSSYSEQFF.

There are many counts of this clonotype. The V gene is TRBV28, the J gene TRBJ2-1; no definite D call. From germline, CDR1 is MDHEN and CDR2 SYDVKM. With 6 bases removed from V and 2 bases from J, the gap between germline ends came to 8 bases. The CDR3 has 13 residues. This CDR3 is CASSLPPYNEQFF. The CDR3 region has the DNA TGTGCCAGCAGCCTGCCGCCCTACAATGAGCAGTTCTTC.

The genes are TRBV11-2 and TRBJ1-3; D call uncertain. This CDR3 comprises 16 residues. The V and J ends lost 0 bases and 2 bases respectively, with 11 bases between them. Germline assignment: CDR1 SGHAT and CDR2 FQNNGV. CDR3 region: CASSLDYSQPGNTIYF. The CDR3 DNA is TGTGCCAGCAGCTTAGATTACAGTCAACCTGGAAACACCATATATTTT. Using reference TRBV11-2 and TRBJ1-3 for the parts outside the CDR3, the full variable domain is EAGVAQSPRYKIIEKRQSVAFWCNPISGHATLYWYQQILGQGPKLLIQFQNNGVVDDSQLPKDRFSAERLKGVDSTLKIQPAKLEDSAVYLCASSLDYSQPGNTIYFGEGSWLTVV.

For this clonotype: At one of its ends the junction is not consistent with the germline gene, which may arise from a read error. The CDR3 reads CASKAATFLAGGPSNERFF. Written as DNA, the CDR3 is TGTGCCAGCAAAGCAGCGACCTTTTTAGCGGGAGGGCCGAGTAATGAGCGGTTCTTC. The chain links TRBV12-3 or TRBV12-4 to TRBJ2-1; 11 nucleotides agree with TRBD2. CDR3 length: 19 amino acids.

About this clonotype: Being one base from a much bigger clone, this may be a read error. This rearrangement joins TRBV18 to TRBJ2-1; D is perhaps TRBD2 (6 bases). Germline CDR1 is KGHSH and CDR2 is LQKENI. The CDR3 covers 15 residues. CDR3 amino acids: CTSSPRRGTNNEQFF. The CDR3 nucleotides are TGTACCAGCTCACCGCGCCGGGGGACGAACAATGAGCAGTTCTTC.

The sample holds many counts of this clonotype. The chain joins TRBV11-2 to TRBJ2-1; 13 positions match TRBD2. Losses at the gene ends were 6 bases for V and 4 bases for J; bases not matched to a gene: 9. The CDR3 is made up of 17 amino acids. Germline lookup yields CDR1 SGHAT and CDR2 FQNNGV. CDR3 sequence reads: CASRRTSGSTGYNEQFF. CDR3 in DNA: TGTGCCAGCAGGCGGACTAGCGGGAGCACCGGGTACAATGAGCAGTTCTTC. Complete variable domain (other parts from reference TRBV11-2 and TRBJ2-1): EAGVAQSPRYKIIEKRQSVAFWCNPISGHATLYWYQQILGQGPKLLIQFQNNGVVDDSQLPKDRFSAERLKGVDSTLKIQPAKLEDSAVYLCASRRTSGSTGYNEQFFGPGTRLTVL.

This clonotype was counted ten times or more. The chain links TRBV20-1 to TRBJ2-1; D possibly corresponds to TRBD1 (6 bases). V dropped 3 bases and J dropped 10 bases, with 13 bases sitting between them. The CDR3 sequence is 12 residues long. CDR1 DFQATT and CDR2 SNEGSKA come from the germline V gene (reference sequence). The CDR3: CSASAWGHEQFF. The CDR3 nucleotides read TGCAGTGCTAGCGCCTGGGGACACGAGCAGTTCTTC.

As for this clonotype: A junction boundary mismatches the germline segment, possibly from a read error. The V gene is TRBV12-3 or TRBV12-4, the J gene TRBJ2-1; D is perhaps TRBD2 (5 bases). This CDR3 contains 15 residues. CDR3 residues: CTSTLGLGLTNEQFF. In nucleotides, the CDR3 is TGTACCAGCACCCTTGGACTGGGGTTGACCAATGAGCAGTTCTTC.

This clonotype was detected many times. The chain carries TRBV7-9 and TRBJ1-2; TRBD1 agrees at 9 bases. CDR1 and CDR2 (germline): SEHNR, FQNEAQ (reference sequence). Trimming took 0 bases from V and 6 from J; bases not matched to a gene: 5. The CDR3 length is 15 residues. This CDR3 reads CASSLAAGTGNGYTF. CDR3 bases: TGTGCCAGCAGCTTAGCAGCGGGGACAGGGAATGGCTACACCTTC.

This clonotype was counted between two and nine times. The genes are TRBV4-1 and TRBJ2-1, with a tentative D call TRBD2 (6 bases). Looked up from germline, CDR1 is MGHRA and CDR2 is YSYEKL. Trimming stripped 4 bases from V and 8 bases from J, with 12 bases between. This CDR3 region has 13 residues. The CDR3 DNA is TGCGCCAGCAGCCCCTTTGGGGAGGATGAGCAGTTCTTC. It is translated as CASSPFGEDEQFF.

This clonotype has a count of ten or more. CDR3 sequence (DNA): TGTGCCAGCACAATGAGCCTCGGGGGACAGGACGAGCAGTACTTC. It yields the protein CASTMSLGGQDEQYF. The genes are TRBV12-3 or TRBV12-4 and TRBJ2-7; the match to TRBD1 covers 8 bases. The CDR3 has 15 amino acids. Trimming at V came to 7 bases and at J to 5 bases, leaving 13 bases not matched to a gene.

The chain uses TRBV2 and TRBJ1-1, with unresolved D. The CDR3 loop spans 13 amino acids. Trimming took off 4 bases at V and 3 bases at J, with 9 bases between the two ends. Germline-derived CDR1 and CDR2 are SNHLY and FYNNEI. The CDR3 DNA reads as TGTGCCAGCAGTGGGGAACAAGACACTGAAGCTTTCTTT. Protein product: CASSGEQDTEAFF.

The J gene is TRBJ2-5, the V gene TRBV5-1, with 10 nucleotides matching TRBD1. The CDR3 contains 14 residues. Per the germline V gene, CDR1 is SGHRS and CDR2 is YFSETQ. Trimming took 7 bases from V and 5 from J; bases not matched to a gene: 8. The CDR3 DNA sequence: TGCGCCAGCCGCCCGACAGGGGGCTTGGAGACCCAGTACTTC. This sequence encodes CASRPTGGLETQYF.

The sample holds many counts of this clonotype. The chain links TRBV19 to TRBJ2-2; 12 nucleotides align to TRBD2. CDR1 and CDR2 (germline): LNHDA, SQIVND (reference sequence). The V gene end was trimmed by 7 bases and the J gene end by 3 bases; junction bases not matched to a gene: 3. The CDR3 loop spans 15 amino acids. CDR3 sequence reads: CASTRLAGDTGELFF. The CDR3 region has the DNA TGTGCCAGTACCCGACTAGCGGGAGACACCGGGGAGCTGTTTTTT.